The rows below give T cell receptor beta chains drawn from one sample of a study of cytomegalovirus exposure and HLA in healthy donors. Measured with immunoSEQ multiplex PCR; TCRdb has only the in-frame clones, and not every one. In the table there are about 92,000 clones, over 70% of which are singletons. The source material was PBMCs. Receptors originate from a girl aged 2-9 years in good health and CMV-seropositive. CDR3s include the opening cysteine and the closing phenylalanine or tryptophan. The D gene is left open where the match is weak. Only part of the rows carry a size: once, few, many, or a class if the clone is expanded.

size | J | V | D | CDR3 | DNA
. | TRBJ1-1 | TRBV6-5 | TRBD1 | CASSYSGGLGNTEAFF | TGTGCCAGCAGTTACTCAGGGGGCTTAGGGAACACTGAAGCTTTCTTT
. | TRBJ1-5 | TRBV13 | . | CASSLGVSQPQHF | TGTGCCAGCAGCTTAGGGGTCAGTCAGCCCCAGCATTTT
few | TRBJ1-1 | TRBV6-5 | . | CASRKGGQRTEAFF | TGTGCCAGCAGAAAGGGGGGGCAACGCACTGAAGCTTTCTTT
. | TRBJ1-2 | TRBV29-1 | . | CSVNTGKIYGYTF | TGCAGCGTTAACACAGGGAAGATTTATGGCTACACCTTC
. | TRBJ1-5 | TRBV28 | . | CASSSGYQPQHF | TGTGCCAGCAGTTCAGGGTACCAGCCCCAGCATTTT
. | TRBJ2-5 | TRBV29-1 | . | CSVEDLLLETQYF | TGCAGCGTTGAAGATCTACTCTTAGAGACCCAGTACTTC
. | TRBJ2-2 | TRBV30 | TRBD2 | CAARAGGVGGELFF | TGTGCGGCTAGGGCGGGAGGGGTCGGCGGGGAGCTGTTTTTT
. | TRBJ2-6 | TRBV28 | TRBD1 | CASSSTGAPVSGANVLTF | TGTGCCAGCAGTTCGACAGGGGCCCCCGTCTCTGGGGCCAACGTCCTGACTTTC
. | TRBJ1-1 | TRBV5-4 | TRBD1 | CASGTGTGGTEAFF | TGTGCCAGCGGGACTGGGACAGGAGGTACTGAAGCTTTCTTT
. | TRBJ1-4 | TRBV5-1 | . | CASSFLGLTNEKLFF | TGCGCCAGCAGCTTTCTGGGCTTAACTAATGAAAAACTGTTTTTT
few | TRBJ1-3 | TRBV19 | TRBD1 | CATTRKLGQVTGNTIYF | TGTGCCACAACTCGAAAACTGGGACAGGTGACTGGAAACACCATATATTTT
. | TRBJ1-5 | TRBV27 | . | CASSQANQPQHF | TGTGCCAGCAGTCAGGCAAATCAGCCCCAGCATTTT
. | TRBJ1-4 | TRBV30 | . | CAWSGTEKLFF | TGTGCCTGGAGTGGGACAGAAAAACTGTTTTTT
. | TRBJ2-3 | TRBV29-1 | . | CSVDGMGGTSTDTQYF | TGCAGCGTTGACGGGATGGGCGGAACTAGCACAGATACGCAGTATTTT